Presented here are 16 T cell receptor beta chains from one specimen sequenced in a study of PD-1 blockade in classical Hodgkin lymphoma. Time point noted: cycle 4 day 1 (C4D1), after five to seven weeks of nivolumab. Relapse after autologous stem cell transplantation occurred in every patient, and brentuximab vedotin exposure varied. Purification of CD4+ T cells from thawed PBMCs was performed via magnetic negative selection. TCRdb keeps only in-frame clones here, not all; method: immunoSEQ multiplex PCR. In the table there are 25,000 to 35,000 clones, around 79% of which are singletons. The material sequenced was CD4+ T cells from blood, taken before the fourth cycle of nivolumab. The receptor source for this set is a human donor with classical Hodgkin lymphoma.

The V gene is TRBV7-9, the J gene TRBJ2-4, with D unresolved. With 0 bases removed from V and 4 bases from J, the gap between germline ends came to 10 bases. The CDR3 is 15 residues long. Germline CDR1 reads SEHNR; CDR2 reads FQNEAQ (reference sequence). The CDR3 loop is CASSLALDPKNIQYF. CDR3 DNA sequence: TGTGCCAGCAGCTTAGCTCTGGATCCAAAAAACATTCAGTACTTC.

This clone was seen just once. The chain employs TRBV11-2 and TRBJ1-2; D perhaps matches TRBD1 (5 bases). The germline V gene encodes CDR1 SGHAT and CDR2 FQNNGV. The CDR3 is made up of 16 amino acids. V lost 5 bases to trimming and J lost 2 bases, with 18 bases between them. The CDR3 is CASSPSLGGLNYGYTF. DNA of the CDR3: TGTGCCAGCAGCCCCTCGCTGGGGGGTTTAAACTATGGCTACACCTTC.

This sequence joins TRBV6-5 and TRBJ2-7, with TRBD1 matching 7 bases. The CDR3 covers 12 residues. The V gene's germline CDR1 is MNHEY and CDR2 SVGAGI. Unmatched junction bases numbered 5, after V lost 10 bases and J lost 2 bases. The CDR3 DNA reads TGTGCCACCAGGACAGGTCCCTACGAGCAGTACTTC. It translates to CATRTGPYEQYF.

This rearrangement joins TRBV18 to TRBJ1-5; TRBD1 aligns across 8 bases. V dropped 5 bases and J dropped 2; count of bases not matched to a gene: 8. CDR1 and CDR2 from the germline V gene are KGHSH and LQKENI. The CDR3 is 16 residues long. Written as DNA, the CDR3 is TGTGCCAGCTCATCCCAGGGGGCGGTTGGCAATCAGCCCCAGCATTTT. Translated: CASSSQGAVGNQPQHF.

V gene TRBV19 combines with J gene TRBJ2-5, with 8 bases fitting TRBD2. Germline V gives CDR1 LNHDA, CDR2 SQIVND (reference sequence). The CDR3 extends over 16 amino acids. Trimming removed 3 bases from V and 1 base from J; junction bases left unmatched: 7. CDR3 region: CASSMIPGTSQETQYF. The CDR3 DNA sequence: TGTGCCAGTAGTATGATTCCAGGGACTAGCCAAGAGACCCAGTACTTC. The full variable domain, in which reference TRBV19 and TRBJ2-5 provide the parts outside the CDR3, is DGGITQSPKYLFRKEGQNVTLSCEQNLNHDAMYWYRQDPGQGLRLIYYSQIVNDFQKGDIAEGYSVSREKKESFPLTVTSAQKNPTAFYLCASSMIPGTSQETQYFGPGTRLLVL.

The CDR3 region is CASSRGQGLSGELFF. CDR3 nucleotide sequence: TGTGCCAGCAGTCGGGGTCAGGGGCTTTCCGGGGAGCTGTTTTTT. This chain joins TRBV6-1 and TRBJ2-2; D perhaps matches TRBD1 (6 bases). Trimming removed 5 bases at V and 6 bases at J, with 16 bases between. The CDR3 has 15 residues. Germline CDR1 and CDR2: MNHNS and SASEGT.

The V call is TRBV7-9, the J call TRBJ1-1; the match to TRBD1 covers 7 bases. The CDR3 sequence is 16 residues long. V shed 5 bases, J shed 0 bases, and the junction held 9 bases outside the gene matches. Germline loops: CDR1 SEHNR, CDR2 FQNEAQ (reference sequence). CDR3 sequence: CASSPTGPGMNTEAFF. DNA for the CDR3: TGTGCCAGCAGCCCGACAGGGCCGGGGATGAACACTGAAGCTTTCTTT.

The chain links TRBV7-8 to TRBJ1-3; D call uncertain. Germline-derived CDR1 and CDR2 are SGHVS and FQNEAQ. There are 15 residues in the CDR3. V was trimmed by 1 base and J by 0 bases, leaving 7 bases between them. Written as DNA, the CDR3 is TGTGCCAGCAGCTTAGTGGTGGGCTCTGGAAACACCATATATTTT. Translated: CASSLVVGSGNTIYF. Combining the CDR3 with reference TRBV7-8 and TRBJ1-3 gives the whole variable domain GAGVSQSPRYKVAKRGQDVALRCDPISGHVSLFWYQQALGQGPEFLTYFQNEAQLDKSGLPSDRFFAERPEGSVSTLKIQRTQQEDSAVYLCASSLVVGSGNTIYFGEGSWLTVV.

This rearrangement joins TRBV7-7 to TRBJ2-5, with TRBD2 identical over 16 bases. This CDR3 region has 19 residues. The J segment lost 2 bases and the V segment lost 5 bases, leaving 11 bases of the junction unmatched. Germline loops: CDR1 SSHAT, CDR2 FNYEAQ (reference sequence). CDR3 residues: CASSAGLAGGVGGQETQYF. The CDR3 coding sequence is TGTGCCAGCAGCGCGGGACTAGCGGGAGGGGTTGGGGGGCAAGAGACCCAGTACTTC. The complete variable domain, with remaining parts taken from reference TRBV7-7 and TRBJ2-5, reads GAGVSQSPRYKVTKRGQDVTLRCDPISSHATLYWYQQALGQGPEFLTYFNYEAQPDKSGLPSDRFSAERPEGSISTLTIQRTEQRDSAMYRCASSAGLAGGVGGQETQYFGPGTRLLVL.

The genes are TRBV18 and TRBJ2-6; D possibly corresponds to TRBD1 (6 bases). The CDR3 is 15 residues long. V lost 6 bases and J 0 bases, leaving 9 bases between the germline ends. Per the germline V gene, CDR1 is KGHSH and CDR2 is LQKENI. CDR3 in amino acids: CASSDRYSGANVLTF. The CDR3 DNA sequence: TGTGCCAGCTCGGACAGATACTCTGGGGCCAACGTCCTGACTTTC.

The V and J genes are TRBV10-3 and TRBJ2-3; the D call may be TRBD1 or TRBD2 (6 bases each). V shed 10 bases and J shed 2 bases, with 25 bases lying between them. The CDR3 is 17 residues long. From germline, CDR1 is ENHRY and CDR2 SYGVKD. In DNA form, the CDR3 reads TGTGCCACCAAAGGAGGGGGGATGGGCCCTTACACAGATACGCAGTATTTT. It yields the protein CATKGGGMGPYTDTQYF.

This sequence joins TRBV7-8 and TRBJ1-1; D unclear. Between the trimmed V and J ends, which lost 1 base and 1 base, there was a span of 16 bases. Germline lookup yields CDR1 SGHVS and CDR2 FQNEAQ. The CDR3 length is 17 residues. DNA for the CDR3: TGTGCCAGCAGCTTAGAAACCTTCCGGGCAGCGAACACTGAAGCTTTCTTT. It codes for CASSLETFRAANTEAFF.

This chain connects TRBV6-1 to TRBJ1-5; TRBD1 aligns across 7 bases. With 4 bases clipped from V and 13 bases from J, the junction kept 7 bases outside the gene matches. CDR1 MNHNS and CDR2 SASEGT come from the germline V gene. The CDR3 consists of 12 residues. CDR3 coding DNA: TGTGCCAGCAGTGTAAACAGGGGAAATCAGCATTTT. Protein sequence: CASSVNRGNQHF.

This clone was seen more than once but under ten times. V and J are TRBV2 and TRBJ2-7, with 7 bases that match TRBD1. The junction had 5 bases not matched to a gene; V was cut back by 6 bases and J by 3 bases. Germline V gene lookup returns CDR1 SNHLY and CDR2 FYNNEI. The CDR3 contains 13 residues. The CDR3 sequence is CASRADRLYEQYF. DNA for the CDR3: TGTGCCAGCAGGGCGGACAGGCTCTACGAGCAGTACTTC.

CDR3 residues: CASSLRVPYNEQFF. The CDR3 nucleotides are TGTGCCAGCAGCCTCCGGGTCCCTTACAATGAGCAGTTCTTC. The chain recombines TRBV7-9 with TRBJ2-1, with no clear D. The CDR3 has 14 amino acids. In germline, CDR1 is SEHNR, CDR2 FQNEAQ (reference sequence). Deletions cut 5 bases from V and 4 bases from J, with 12 bases between.

The V call is TRBV14, the J call TRBJ2-2; D call uncertain. Germline-derived CDR1 and CDR2 are SGHDN and FVKESK. V gave up 4 bases and J gave up 0 bases, with 9 bases separating them. The CDR3 loop spans 15 amino acids. The CDR3 protein is CASSLYSTNTGELFF. The CDR3 region has the DNA TGTGCCAGCAGCCTTTACTCGACGAACACCGGGGAGCTGTTTTTT.